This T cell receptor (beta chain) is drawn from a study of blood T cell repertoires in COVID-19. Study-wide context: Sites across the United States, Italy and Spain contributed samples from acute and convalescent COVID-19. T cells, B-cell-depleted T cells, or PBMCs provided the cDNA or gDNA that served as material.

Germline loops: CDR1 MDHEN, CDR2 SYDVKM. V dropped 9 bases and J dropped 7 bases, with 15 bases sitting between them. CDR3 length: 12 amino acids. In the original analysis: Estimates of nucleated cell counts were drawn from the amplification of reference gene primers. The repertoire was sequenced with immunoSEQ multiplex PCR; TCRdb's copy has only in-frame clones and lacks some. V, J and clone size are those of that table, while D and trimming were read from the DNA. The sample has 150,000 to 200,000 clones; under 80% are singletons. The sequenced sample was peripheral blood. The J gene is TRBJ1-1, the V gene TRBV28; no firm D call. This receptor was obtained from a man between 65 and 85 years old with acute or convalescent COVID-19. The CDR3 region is CASTTPAREAFF. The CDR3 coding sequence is TGTGCCAGTACTACCCCGGCCCGTGAAGCTTTCTTT.